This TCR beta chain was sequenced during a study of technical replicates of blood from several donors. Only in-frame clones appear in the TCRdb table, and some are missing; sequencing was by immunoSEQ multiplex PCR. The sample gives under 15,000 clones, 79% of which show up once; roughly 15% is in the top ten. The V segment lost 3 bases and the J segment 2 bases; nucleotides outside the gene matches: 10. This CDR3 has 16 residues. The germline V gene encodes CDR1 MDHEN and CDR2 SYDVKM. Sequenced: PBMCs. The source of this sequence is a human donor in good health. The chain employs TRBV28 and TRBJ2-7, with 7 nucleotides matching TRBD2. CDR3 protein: CASSFHLAVLTYEQYF. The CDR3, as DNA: TGTGCCAGCAGTTTCCATCTAGCGGTCCTGACCTACGAGCAGTACTTC.